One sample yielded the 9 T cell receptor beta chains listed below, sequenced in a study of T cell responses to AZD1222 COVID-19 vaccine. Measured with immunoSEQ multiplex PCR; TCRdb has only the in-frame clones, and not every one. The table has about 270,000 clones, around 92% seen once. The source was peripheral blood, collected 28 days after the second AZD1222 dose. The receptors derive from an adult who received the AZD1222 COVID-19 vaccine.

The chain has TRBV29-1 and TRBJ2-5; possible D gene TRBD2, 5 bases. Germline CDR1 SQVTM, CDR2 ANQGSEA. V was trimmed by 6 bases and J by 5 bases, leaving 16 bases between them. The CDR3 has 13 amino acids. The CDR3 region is CSVAPSGAETQYF. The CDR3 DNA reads TGCAGCGTCGCACCCAGCGGAGCCGAGACCCAGTACTTC. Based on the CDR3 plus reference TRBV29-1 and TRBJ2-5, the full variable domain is SAVISQKPSRDICQRGTSLTIQCQVDSQVTMMFWYRQQPGQSLTLIATANQGSEATYESGFVIDKFPISRPNLTFSTLTVSNMSPEDSSIYLCSVAPSGAETQYFGPGTRLLVL.

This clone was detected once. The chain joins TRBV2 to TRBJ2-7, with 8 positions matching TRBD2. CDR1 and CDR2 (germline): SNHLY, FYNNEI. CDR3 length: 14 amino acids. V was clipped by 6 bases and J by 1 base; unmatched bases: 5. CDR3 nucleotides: TGTGCCAGCAGCCTTACTAGCGGTTCCTACGAGCAGTACTTC. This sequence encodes CASSLTSGSYEQYF.

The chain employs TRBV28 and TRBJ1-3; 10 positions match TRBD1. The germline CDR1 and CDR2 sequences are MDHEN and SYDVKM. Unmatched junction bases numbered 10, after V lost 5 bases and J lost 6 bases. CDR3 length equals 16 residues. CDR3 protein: CASSTFDRGRVNTIYF. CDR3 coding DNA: TGTGCCAGCAGTACCTTCGACAGGGGGCGCGTAAACACCATATATTTT.

CDR3 region: CASSRSSQSTDTQYF. The CDR3 DNA follows: TGCGCCAGCAGCCGGTCCTCCCAGAGCACAGATACGCAGTATTTT. The chain employs TRBV4-3 and TRBJ2-3; D uncertain. Trimming took 4 bases from V and 0 from J, leaving 11 bases between them. The CDR3 length is 15 residues. CDR1 is LGHNA and CDR2 is YSLEER in the germline V gene.

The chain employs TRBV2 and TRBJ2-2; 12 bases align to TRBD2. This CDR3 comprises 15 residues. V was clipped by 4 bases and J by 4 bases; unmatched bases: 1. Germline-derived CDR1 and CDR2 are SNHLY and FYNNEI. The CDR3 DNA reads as TGTGCCAGCAGTGGACTAGCGGGGGCCACCGGGGAGCTGTTTTTT. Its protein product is CASSGLAGATGELFF.

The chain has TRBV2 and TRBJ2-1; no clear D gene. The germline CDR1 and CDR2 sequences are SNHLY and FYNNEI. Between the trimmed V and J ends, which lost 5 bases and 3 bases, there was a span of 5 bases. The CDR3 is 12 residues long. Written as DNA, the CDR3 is TGTGCCAGCAGTTGGCGCTACAATGAGCAGTTCTTC. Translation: CASSWRYNEQFF.

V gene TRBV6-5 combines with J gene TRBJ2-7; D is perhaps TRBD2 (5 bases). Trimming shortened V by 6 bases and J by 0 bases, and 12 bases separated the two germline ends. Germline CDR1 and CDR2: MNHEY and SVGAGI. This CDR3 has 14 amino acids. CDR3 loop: CASSSGLSSYEQYF. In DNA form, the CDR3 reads TGTGCCAGCAGCAGCGGACTCAGCTCCTACGAGCAGTACTTC.

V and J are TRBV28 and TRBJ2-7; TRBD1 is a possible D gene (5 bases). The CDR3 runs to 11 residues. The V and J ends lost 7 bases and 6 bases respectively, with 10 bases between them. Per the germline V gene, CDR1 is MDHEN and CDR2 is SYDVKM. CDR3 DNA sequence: TGTGCCAGCATCTATAGGGGCGAGCAGTACTTC. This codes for CASIYRGEQYF.

The CDR3 DNA follows: TGTGCCAGTAGCTCCCACAAATCCGCGGGAGAAGCTTTCTTT. Translation: CASSSHKSAGEAFF. This rearrangement joins TRBV19 to TRBJ1-1; D unresolved. Germline CDR1 LNHDA, CDR2 SQIVND (reference sequence). Trimming stripped 6 bases from V and 8 bases from J, with 19 bases between. This CDR3 region has 14 residues.